This TCR beta chain was found in a study of shared clonotypes between healthy human individuals (dated by TCRdb to 2018 to 2020). For the wider study: The cohort comprised two women and three men aged 18 to 49 years. Each donor's leukapheresis produced roughly between roughly 0.85 and 9.5 billion PBMCs. The study deeply sequenced blood TCR repertoires of five healthy adults to estimate repertoire size and the extent of clonotype sharing between individuals. For each donor, three plates each were used for CD4 naive and CD4 memory, two plates were used for CD8 naive, and one plate was used for CD8 memory. Libraries were prepared and TCR repertoires were sequenced by different laboratories using diverse techniques, in order to increase sequencing depth and limit assay-specific biases.

Results and caveats for the whole study, not just this receptor: Because the study included only a small number of donors, the genetic and exposure-history diversity represented was limited. Naive subsets generally had larger estimated clonotype richness than memory subsets did. Sampling was restricted to blood, and TCR repertoires in tissues likely differ from the TCR repertoires found in blood. Rarefaction of sorted-subset datasets indicated incomplete sequencing despite the large sequencing depth. Pairwise subsampling indicated that sequencing depth was expected to affect the degree of clonotype sharing among donors. Across a handful of donors, approximately 5% of naive CD4, over 3% of naive CD8, 2.3% of memory CD4, and 0.4% of memory CD8 clonotypes were shared. Compared with non-shared clonotypes, clonotypes shared by all four sorted-subset donors had higher generation probabilities.

Using the deep immunoSEQ assay, multiplex PCR amplified TCR CDR3 regions from genomic DNA. Extracted genomic DNA from each cell subset was distributed evenly across all wells of several immunoSEQ 96-well plates, and each plate was treated as a replicate. For sorted subsets, 200 ng of genomic DNA, equivalent to some 30,000 T cell genomes, went into each replicate PCR. The purified libraries were quantified using a Qubit 3.0 fluorometer, sized with a Bioanalyzer 2100, and then quantified again using the KAPA Library Quantification kit. Every immunoSEQ 96-well plate was sequenced on a dedicated single-read 150-cycle Illumina NextSeq 550 flow cell. The published analysis was carried out like this. Because only junctional sequences without quality scores were contained in the immunoSEQ output, filtering matching that applied to full-length reads could not be performed. Sequences were annotated with PyIR, a Python wrapper for IgBLAST v1.9, using IMGT germline references to assign V/J genes and CDR3. Any read was removed if the V/J assignment was weak (E-value above 1e-6), the CDR3 was missing, or the read contained stop codons, out-of-frame junctions, or ambiguous translated residues. A V3J clonotype was defined by an identical inferred V gene, J gene, and CDR3 amino acid sequence. The percentage overlap between two repertoires was calculated by dividing the number of shared unique clonotypes by the size of the smaller repertoire. Three approaches were used to assess repertoire richness: RTK rarefaction, the Chao1 estimator, and Recon v2.1 estimates of unobserved clonotypes. For all TCRbeta clonotypes obtained by the gDNA method from a few donors, generation probabilities were computed with OLGA. The clones in this table, taken by TCRdb from immuneACCESS, are in-frame only. Not every clone is retained; where verified, under half of the shortfall comes from an unresolved V gene, and the cause of the rest is unknown. The DNA was the basis for D and trimming; V, J and clone size are from that table. In all, the sample holds more than 900,000 clones, and around 78% of those were seen once. Of the sample, under 0.8% is held by the ten largest clones.

The donors were healthy, HIV-negative adults with no recently reported acute infections or vaccinations. Every donor was a Caucasian adult residing in Nashville, Tennessee, USA. Magnetic negative selection was used to enrich CD4+ T cells, after which naive cells were positively selected on CD45RA and the negative fraction became the memory subset. After blood collection by leukapheresis, PBMCs were isolated using Ficoll-Histopaque density gradient centrifugation and then cryopreserved in the vapor phase of liquid nitrogen. Analytical flow cytometry was used to check the purity and quantity of every magnetically sorted T cell population. Genomic DNA was isolated from each sorted fraction and quantified by UV absorbance on a Nanodrop 2000c. Concerning this clone itself: Its antigen target is currently unknown. No quality values exist for individual bases; no much larger clone is one base distant.

V is clipped by 2 bases and J by 10 bases, and the sequence between their germline boundaries is 8 bases long. Including cysteine and phenylalanine, the CDR3 has 11 amino acids. Only CDR3 DNA remains: 33 bases, in frame from the first base. The germline V gene gives CDR1 as KGHSH and CDR2 as LQKENI. The chain joins TRBV18 to TRBJ1-1; no D segment can be confidently identified. The receptor comes from a man between 18 and 35 years old in good health. Some clones in this sample may be carry-over from other donors' samples. Sequences were obtained from memory CD4+ T cells from PBMCs. The sample's cell subset or site label, in plain terms: CD45RA-negative fraction. In nucleotide form, the sequence is TGTGCCAGCTCACCAGAGAGGACAGCTTTCTTT. The encoded protein is CASSPERTAFF. When the CDR3 is completed using the reference TRBV18 and TRBJ1-1 genes on either side, the full variable domain is NAGVMQNPRHLVRRRGQEARLRCSPMKGHSHVYWYRQLPEEGLKFMVYLQKENIIDESGMPKERFSAEFPKEGPSILRIQQVVRGDSAAYFCASSPERTAFFGQGTRLTVV.